This TCR beta chain was sequenced during a study of blood T cell repertoires in COVID-19. The overall study: From the United States, Italy and Spain came samples of acute and convalescent COVID-19. PBMCs, B-cell-depleted T cells, or T cells were the source of the cDNA or gDNA that made up the material.

Methods used by the authors: Reference gene primer amplification in the assay estimated nucleated cell counts. The protocol was immunoSEQ multiplex PCR, while the TCRdb copy is restricted to in-frame clones and leaves out a portion. V and J calls and clone size are copied from that table; D and trimming were computed from the DNA. The table shows tens of thousands of clones, with 85% occurring only once. The CDR3 length is 15 residues. The V and J ends lost 7 bases and 7 bases, in that order; junction bases with no gene match: 9. CDR1 and CDR2 (germline): SGHTA, FQGNSA. The TCR comes from a human donor in a cohort sampled during active COVID-19. The specimen sequenced was peripheral blood. V and J are TRBV7-2 and TRBJ1-4, with 10 bases lining up with TRBD1. The CDR3 DNA follows: TGTGCCAGCACCCAACTCGGGACAGGGGTTGAAAAACTGTTTTTT. Protein: CASTQLGTGVEKLFF.